This TCR beta chain was recorded in a study of metastatic and nonmetastatic thyroid tumors. Whole-study context: For malignant and benign thyroid patients, tumor or nodule tissue and blood were the sources whose repertoires were compared.

Overall study findings and caveats: Significantly greater TCR beta diversity was reportedly found in malignant thyroid tumors than in benign nodules (in blood and tumor).

Each patient came to thyroid surgery without any prior treatment (of any kind). The CDR3 runs to 16 residues. Germline-derived CDR1 and CDR2 are MNHNY and SVGAGI (reference sequence). The V and J ends lost 3 bases and 3 bases, in that order; junction bases with no gene match: 6. TCRdb re-clonotyped the PCR reads via MiXCR. The sample comprises 23,000 or so clones, approximately 20% of which are singletons, and roughly 5.1% rests with the top ten. Within the sample, this clone is medium-sized (0.01 to 0.1%). Its antigen is unidentified. Sequences were obtained from blood. The receptor comes from a male donor with papillary thyroid cancer or a benign thyroid nodule (not recorded which). Some clones in this sample may be carry-over from other donors' samples. The chain couples TRBV6-6 to TRBJ2-3, with 10 bases lining up with TRBD2. For the CDR3, the DNA is TGTGCCAGCAGTTATTCTAGCGGGAGTATGACAGATACGCAGTATTTT. Amino acid sequence: CASSYSSGSMTDTQYF.